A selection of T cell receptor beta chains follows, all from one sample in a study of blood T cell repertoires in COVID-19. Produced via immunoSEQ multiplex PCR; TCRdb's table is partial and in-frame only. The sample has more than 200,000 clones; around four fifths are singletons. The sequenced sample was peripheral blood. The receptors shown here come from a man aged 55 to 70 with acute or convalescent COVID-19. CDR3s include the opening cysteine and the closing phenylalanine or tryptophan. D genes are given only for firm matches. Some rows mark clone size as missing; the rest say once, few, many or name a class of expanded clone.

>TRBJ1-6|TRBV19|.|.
CASSNQGLNSPLHF
TGTGCCAGTAGTAATCAGGGGCTGAATTCACCCCTCCACTTT
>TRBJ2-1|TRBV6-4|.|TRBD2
CARRGGPNEQFF
TGTGCCAGACGGGGGGGCCCCAATGAGCAGTTCTTC
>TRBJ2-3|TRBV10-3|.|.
CAINARGDTQYF
TGTGCCATCAACGCTCGCGGTGATACGCAGTATTTT
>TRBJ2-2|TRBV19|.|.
CASSWTVLNTGELFF
TGTGCCAGTAGTTGGACAGTACTGAACACCGGGGAGCTGTTTTTT
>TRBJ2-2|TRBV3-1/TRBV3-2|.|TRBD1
CASSRRQGGTGELFF
TGTGCCAGCAGCCGGAGACAGGGTGGCACCGGGGAGCTGTTTTTT
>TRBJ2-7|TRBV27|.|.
CASSFNPAYEQYF
TGTGCCAGCAGTTTTAATCCCGCCTACGAGCAGTACTTC
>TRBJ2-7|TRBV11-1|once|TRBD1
CASSSGQGSYEQYF
TGTGCCAGCAGCTCAGGACAGGGCAGCTACGAGCAGTACTTC
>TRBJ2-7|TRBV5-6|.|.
CASSLRGQGGSYEQYF
TGTGCCAGCAGCTTGCGGGGGCAGGGGGGATCCTACGAGCAGTACTTC
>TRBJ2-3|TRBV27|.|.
CASRKQSTDTQYF
TGTGCCAGCAGAAAACAGAGCACAGATACGCAGTATTTT
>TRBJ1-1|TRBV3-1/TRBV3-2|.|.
CASSQVGALGTEAFF
TGTGCCAGCAGCCAAGTGGGAGCTCTGGGCACTGAAGCTTTCTTT
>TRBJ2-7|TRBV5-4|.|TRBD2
CASSQGLAGGSWDEQYF
TGTGCCAGCAGCCAAGGACTAGCGGGGGGGAGTTGGGACGAGCAGTACTTC
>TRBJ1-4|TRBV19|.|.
CASTWWASSWANTNEKLFF
TGTGCCAGTACCTGGTGGGCGTCATCCTGGGCCAACACCAATGAAAAACTGTTTTTT
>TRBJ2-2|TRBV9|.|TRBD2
CASSYLPGTSGATGELFF
TGTGCCAGCAGCTACCTTCCTGGGACTAGCGGGGCCACCGGGGAGCTGTTTTTT
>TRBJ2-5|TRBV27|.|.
CASSPTPLQETQYF
TGTGCCAGCAGTCCGACACCCCTCCAAGAGACCCAGTACTTC
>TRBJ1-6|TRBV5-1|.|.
CASSPGNGNSPLHF
TGCGCCAGCAGCCCGGGGAATGGTAATTCACCCCTCCACTTT
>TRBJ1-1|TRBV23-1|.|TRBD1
CASIESGTGRSNTEAFF
TGCGCCAGCATCGAATCCGGGACAGGGCGATCGAACACTGAAGCTTTCTTT
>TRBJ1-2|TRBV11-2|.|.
CASSFGGSKGASGGYTF
TGTGCCAGCAGCTTCGGGGGTTCGAAGGGTGCCAGTGGAGGCTACACCTTC
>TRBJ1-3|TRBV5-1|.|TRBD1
CASSVSGTGGRNTIYF
TGCGCCAGCAGCGTTTCCGGGACAGGTGGTAGAAACACCATATATTTT
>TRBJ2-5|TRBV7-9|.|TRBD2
CASSQVGGDEETQYF
TGTGCCAGCAGCCAAGTGGGAGGGGATGAAGAGACCCAGTACTTC
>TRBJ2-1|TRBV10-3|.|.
CAISSRDNEQFF
TGTGCCATCAGTTCCAGGGACAATGAGCAGTTCTTC
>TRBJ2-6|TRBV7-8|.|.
CASSLAAGTRSGANVLTF
TGTGCCAGCAGCTTAGCGGCAGGGACAAGGTCTGGGGCCAACGTCCTGACTTTC
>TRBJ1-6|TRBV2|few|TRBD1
CASSPQGASNSPLHF
TGTGCCAGCAGTCCTCAGGGGGCGAGCAATTCACCCCTCCACTTT
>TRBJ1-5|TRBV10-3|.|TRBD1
CAISDRDRGIQPQHF
TGTGCCATCAGTGATCGGGACAGGGGGATTCAGCCCCAGCATTTT
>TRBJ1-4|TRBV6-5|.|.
CASRGVSNEKLFF
TGTGCCAGCCGGGGGGTGTCTAATGAAAAACTGTTTTTT
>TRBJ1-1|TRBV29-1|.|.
CSVGGRLNTEAFF
TGCAGCGTTGGAGGCAGACTGAACACTGAAGCTTTCTTT
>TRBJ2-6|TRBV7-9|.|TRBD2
CASSLVASGRAFGANVLTF
TGTGCCAGCAGCTTAGTAGCTAGCGGGAGGGCCTTTGGGGCCAACGTCCTGACTTTC
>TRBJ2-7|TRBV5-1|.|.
CASSLGTAISYEQYF
TGCGCCAGCAGCTTGGGGACAGCCATCTCCTACGAGCAGTACTTC
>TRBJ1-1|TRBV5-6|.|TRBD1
CASSIRQGWDTEAFF
TGTGCCAGCAGCATACGACAGGGGTGGGACACTGAAGCTTTCTTT
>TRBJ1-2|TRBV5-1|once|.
CASSLVPGGYTF
TGCGCCAGCAGCTTGGTCCCGGGTGGCTACACCTTC
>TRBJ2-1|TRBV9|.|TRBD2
CASSKGLAANEQFF
TGTGCCAGCAGTAAAGGACTAGCGGCCAATGAGCAGTTCTTC
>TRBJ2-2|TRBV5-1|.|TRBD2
CASSLGTSGILTGELFF
TGCGCCAGCAGCCTGGGGACTAGCGGGATCCTCACCGGGGAGCTGTTTTTT
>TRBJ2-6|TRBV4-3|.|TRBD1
CASSQLGQITANVLTF
TGCGCCAGCAGCCAACTGGGACAGATCACGGCCAACGTCCTGACTTTC
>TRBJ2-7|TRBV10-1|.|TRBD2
CASSDQTSGGYEQYF
TGCGCCAGCAGTGACCAGACTAGCGGGGGCTACGAGCAGTACTTC
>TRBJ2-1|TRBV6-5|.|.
CASSRQYSYNEQFF
TGTGCCAGCAGTAGACAGTATTCCTACAATGAGCAGTTCTTC
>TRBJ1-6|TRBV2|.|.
CASSERDRIHF
TGTGCCAGCAGTGAAAGAGACAGGATCCACTTT
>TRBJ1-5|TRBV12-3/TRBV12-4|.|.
CASNVRGNQPQHF
TGTGCCAGCAATGTGAGGGGGAATCAGCCCCAGCATTTT
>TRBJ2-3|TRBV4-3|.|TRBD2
CASSPGTSRADTQYF
TGCGCCAGCAGCCCCGGGACTAGCCGGGCAGATACGCAGTATTTT
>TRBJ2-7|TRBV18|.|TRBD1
CASSPLQGPLRPYEQYF
TGTGCCAGCTCACCACTACAGGGGCCCCTACGGCCCTACGAGCAGTACTTC
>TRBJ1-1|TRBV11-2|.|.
CASTREGVAAASEAFF
TGTGCCAGCACCAGAGAGGGGGTTGCGGCCGCCTCTGAAGCTTTCTTT
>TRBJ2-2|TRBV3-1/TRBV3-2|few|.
CASSQPRTNPNTGELFF
TGTGCCAGCAGCCAACCCCGGACTAACCCGAACACCGGGGAGCTGTTTTTT
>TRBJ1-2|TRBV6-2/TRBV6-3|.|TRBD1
CASTPSVRTGYGYTF
TGTGCCAGCACCCCTTCGGTCAGGACAGGGTATGGCTACACCTTC
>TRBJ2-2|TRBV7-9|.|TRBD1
CASSWDSANTGELFF
TGTGCCAGCAGCTGGGACAGTGCGAACACCGGGGAGCTGTTTTTT
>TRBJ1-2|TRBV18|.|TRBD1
CASSPTLQGVSDYGYTF
TGTGCCAGCTCACCCACTTTACAGGGGGTATCTGACTATGGCTACACCTTC
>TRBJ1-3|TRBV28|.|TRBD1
CASSWDRGFSGNTIYF
TGTGCCAGCAGTTGGGACAGGGGGTTCTCTGGAAACACCATATATTTT
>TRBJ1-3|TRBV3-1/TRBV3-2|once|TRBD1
CASSPTGTGGNTIYF
TGTGCCAGCAGCCCCACCGGGACAGGGGGAAACACCATATATTTT
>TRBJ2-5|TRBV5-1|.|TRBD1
CASIGTGAIQETQYF
TGCGCCAGCATCGGAACAGGGGCAATTCAAGAGACCCAGTACTTC